These 21 T cell receptor beta chains were sequenced from one sample in a study of beta chain features in type 1 diabetes. Expressed TCRB transcripts were sequenced after all isolated RNA was converted to cDNA. The repertoire was sequenced with immunoSEQ multiplex PCR; TCRdb's copy has only in-frame clones and lacks some. This table has 900,000 or so clones, roughly 16% appearing once. Sequencing was carried out using naive CD4+ T cells from blood. The source is a woman aged 18-29 years in good health.

The genes are TRBV7-6 and TRBJ2-7, with TRBD1 identical over 7 bases. The germline V gene has CDR1 SGHVS and CDR2 FNYEAQ. This CDR3 has 16 residues. V lost 0 bases to trimming and J lost 2 bases; unmatched junction nucleotides: 7. Written as DNA, the CDR3 is TGTGCCAGCAGCTTAGCAGGGACAGCCGCCGCCTACGAGCAGTACTTC. Its protein is CASSLAGTAAAYEQYF.

This clone was observed a handful of times. The V and J genes are TRBV2 and TRBJ2-1; D may be TRBD1 or TRBD2 (5 bases each). This CDR3 is 17 amino acids long. V was cut by 6 bases and J by 0 bases, with 18 bases left in between. The germline V gene encodes CDR1 SNHLY and CDR2 FYNNEI. CDR3 coding DNA: TGTGCCAGCAGGAATCAGGGAGCGATGAGCTCCTACAATGAGCAGTTCTTC. Its protein product is CASRNQGAMSSYNEQFF.

The rearrangement links TRBV21-1 to TRBJ2-3; the table's D call TRBD1 went unverified against the DNA. TRBV21-1 counts as a pseudogene. The CDR3 sequence is 13 residues long. CDR3 nucleotide sequence: TGTGCCAGCAGCAAAGATCATACAGATACGCAGTATTTT. Its protein is CASSKDHTDTQYF.

This clone appeared a few times. The chain links TRBV28 to TRBJ2-7; tentative D call: TRBD2 (5 bases). The CDR3 totals 12 residues. The germline V gene has CDR1 MDHEN and CDR2 SYDVKM. V lost 6 bases and J 6 bases, leaving 12 bases between the germline ends. CDR3 nucleotides: TGTGCCAGCAGGACACTAGATCGCGAGCAGTACTTC. It encodes CASRTLDREQYF.

This clone came up a few times. The V and J genes are TRBV10-3 and TRBJ2-1; maybe TRBD1 (6 bases). Looked up from germline, CDR1 is ENHRY and CDR2 is SYGVKD. The V end lost 11 bases, the J end lost 5 bases, and 19 bases lay between the germline ends. The CDR3 sequence is 14 residues long. The CDR3 loop is CASQQGLANNEQFF. The CDR3 DNA reads TGTGCCTCCCAACAGGGTTTAGCGAACAATGAGCAGTTCTTC.

The chain links TRBV7-6 to TRBJ2-3; D not certain. Trimming removed 2 bases at V and 0 bases at J, with 12 bases between. The CDR3 covers 16 residues. Per germline, CDR1 SGHVS and CDR2 FNYEAQ. The CDR3 reads CASSLQSARSTDTQYF. The CDR3 nucleotides read TGTGCCAGCAGCTTACAGTCCGCCAGGAGCACAGATACGCAGTATTTT.

V gene TRBV29-1 combines with J gene TRBJ1-1, with D perhaps TRBD1 (6 bases). This CDR3 region has 14 residues. Germline V CDR1 and CDR2: SQVTM, ANQGSEA. The germline V and J ends were trimmed by 5 bases and 0 bases, with 13 bases remaining between them. CDR3 DNA sequence: TGCAGCGTTCGTGGACAGCGAATGAACACTGAAGCTTTCTTT. Its protein is CSVRGQRMNTEAFF.

This clone was recorded a few times. V is TRBV11-2 and J is TRBJ2-7; no clear D. Looked up from germline, CDR1 is SGHAT and CDR2 is FQNNGV. The CDR3 totals 13 residues. Between the trimmed V and J ends, which lost 2 bases and 1 base, there was a span of 6 bases. CDR3: CASSLPGSYEQYF. CDR3 sequence (DNA): TGTGCCAGCAGCTTACCCGGGTCCTACGAGCAGTACTTC.

This clone came up a few times. CDR3 coding DNA: TGTGCCAGCAGCTTGGGACTAGCGGGAGTCGGGAATGAGCAGTTCTTC. Amino acid sequence: CASSLGLAGVGNEQFF. The rearrangement links TRBV5-4 to TRBJ2-1; 12 nucleotides line up with TRBD2. The length of the CDR3 is 16 residues. Germline V gene data show CDR1 as SGHNT and CDR2 as YYREEE (reference sequence). With 0 bases clipped from V and 7 bases from J, the junction kept 5 bases outside the gene matches.

The chain has TRBV10-3 and TRBJ2-1; 12 nucleotides line up with TRBD2. There are 19 residues in the CDR3. Unmatched junction bases numbered 14, after V lost 0 bases and J lost 8 bases. CDR1 is ENHRY, CDR2 SYGVKD, per germline. Here the CDR3 reads CAISESASGRAANMDEQFF. DNA of the CDR3: TGTGCCATCAGTGAGTCGGCTAGCGGGAGGGCCGCGAATATGGATGAGCAGTTCTTC.

V and J are TRBV7-9 and TRBJ2-2, with TRBD1 matching over 7 bases. CDR3 length equals 15 residues. Unmatched junction bases numbered 6, after V lost 6 bases and J lost 2 bases. Germline loops: CDR1 SEHNR, CDR2 FQNEAQ (reference sequence). CDR3 sequence reads: CASSAQGLNTGELFF. CDR3 nucleotide sequence: TGTGCCAGCAGTGCACAGGGGCTAAACACCGGGGAGCTGTTTTTT.

This clone was counted between two and nine times. The rearrangement uses TRBV4-2 and TRBJ2-1, with D perhaps TRBD2 (5 bases). The CDR3 sequence is 13 residues long. Looked up from germline, CDR1 is LGHNA and CDR2 is YNFKEQ. V lost 3 bases, J lost 5 bases, and 8 bases lay in between. The CDR3 DNA reads as TGTGCCAGCAGCCAGGACTCGAACAATGAGCAGTTCTTC. It translates to CASSQDSNNEQFF.

CDR3 sequence (DNA): TGTGCCAGCTCACCACCGGGGAGACTCCCGTACTTC. Its translation: CASSPPGRLPYF. The chain combines TRBV18 with TRBJ2-5; D may be TRBD2 (5 bases). Germline CDR1 reads KGHSH; CDR2 reads LQKENI. The CDR3 covers 12 residues. The V and J ends lost 0 bases and 13 bases respectively, with 12 bases between them.

This clone was recorded a few times. V and J are TRBV11-2 and TRBJ2-1; 9 bases are a match to TRBD1. This CDR3 spans 17 amino acids. The J segment lost 12 bases and the V segment lost 3 bases, leaving 18 bases of the junction unmatched. Germline assignment: CDR1 SGHAT and CDR2 FQNNGV. The CDR3 region has the DNA TGTGCCAGCAGCTTGGCCTCCGGGACAGGGATCTACGGGGGGCAGTTCTTC. Amino acid sequence: CASSLASGTGIYGGQFF.

In this sample, this clone turned up a few times. The sample holds other DNA sequences that translate to the same CDR3. V usage is TRBV9 and J usage is TRBJ2-5, with D possibly being TRBD1 (5 bases). V gave up 0 bases and J gave up 2 bases, with 8 bases separating them. Germline CDR1 and CDR2: SGDLS and YYNGEE. The CDR3 is 14 amino acids. The CDR3 sequence is CASSVGAGQETQYF. In nucleotides, the CDR3 is TGTGCCAGCAGCGTAGGGGCAGGGCAAGAGACCCAGTACTTC.

This clone occurred a few times. V usage is TRBV7-2 and J usage is TRBJ2-1, with D uncertain. Germline V gene sequence: CDR1 SGHTA, CDR2 FQGNSA. V lost 6 bases, J lost 0 bases, and 12 bases lay in between. The CDR3 loop spans 15 amino acids. CDR3 bases: TGTGCCAGCAGGTTTACTCCCAACTCCTACAATGAGCAGTTCTTC. Its protein product is CASRFTPNSYNEQFF.

This clone was counted between two and nine times. The chain recombines TRBV10-3 with TRBJ2-5; D unclear. Germline CDR1 and CDR2: ENHRY and SYGVKD. This CDR3 contains 13 residues. The V and J ends lost 7 bases and 5 bases respectively, with 14 bases between them. CDR3 amino acids: CAINPRVGETQYF. The DNA of the CDR3 is TGTGCCATCAATCCTCGTGTTGGGGAGACCCAGTACTTC.

The chain recombines TRBV19 with TRBJ2-2, with D unclear. The CDR3 spans 14 residues. Germline CDR1 is LNHDA and CDR2 is SQIVND (reference sequence). The V gene lost 2 bases and the J gene lost 1 base, with 5 bases spanning the gap. DNA of the CDR3: TGTGCCAGTAGTATACAACAGAACACCGGGGAGCTGTTTTTT. This codes for CASSIQQNTGELFF. Variable domain in full (rest from reference TRBV19 and TRBJ2-2): DGGITQSPKYLFRKEGQNVTLSCEQNLNHDAMYWYRQDPGQGLRLIYYSQIVNDFQKGDIAEGYSVSREKKESFPLTVTSAQKNPTAFYLCASSIQQNTGELFFGEGSRLTVL.

Only a few counts were recorded for this clone. The junction departs from germline at one end; a sequencing error may be responsible. The CDR3: CASREGTTNAEAFF. The CDR3 region has the DNA TGTGCCAGCAGGGAAGGGACCACCAACGCTGAAGCTTTCTTT. J is TRBJ1-1 and V is TRBV2; the D gene is possibly TRBD1 (5 bases). Per the germline V gene, CDR1 is SNHLY and CDR2 is FYNNEI. The CDR3 is 14 amino acids.

In this sample, this clone turned up a few times. At one boundary the junction diverges from the germline segment, which might be a read error. The gene calls are TRBV6-6 and TRBJ1-2, with D maybe TRBD1 (6 bases). The CDR3 is 13 amino acids. Germline CDR1 is MNHNY and CDR2 is SVGAGI (reference sequence). CDR3: CAISGGDNYGYTF. The CDR3 DNA is TGTGCCATCAGTGGAGGGGACAATTATGGCTACACCTTC.

This clone was picked up one time. The genes are TRBV2 and TRBJ2-7, with D hard to call. The V and J ends lost 8 bases and 4 bases respectively, with 15 bases between them. CDR1 is SNHLY and CDR2 is FYNNEI in the germline V gene. The CDR3 is made up of 13 amino acids. As DNA, the CDR3 is TGTGCCAGCCGCGTGAGTAGCAATTACGAGCAGTACTTC. Residues: CASRVSSNYEQYF.